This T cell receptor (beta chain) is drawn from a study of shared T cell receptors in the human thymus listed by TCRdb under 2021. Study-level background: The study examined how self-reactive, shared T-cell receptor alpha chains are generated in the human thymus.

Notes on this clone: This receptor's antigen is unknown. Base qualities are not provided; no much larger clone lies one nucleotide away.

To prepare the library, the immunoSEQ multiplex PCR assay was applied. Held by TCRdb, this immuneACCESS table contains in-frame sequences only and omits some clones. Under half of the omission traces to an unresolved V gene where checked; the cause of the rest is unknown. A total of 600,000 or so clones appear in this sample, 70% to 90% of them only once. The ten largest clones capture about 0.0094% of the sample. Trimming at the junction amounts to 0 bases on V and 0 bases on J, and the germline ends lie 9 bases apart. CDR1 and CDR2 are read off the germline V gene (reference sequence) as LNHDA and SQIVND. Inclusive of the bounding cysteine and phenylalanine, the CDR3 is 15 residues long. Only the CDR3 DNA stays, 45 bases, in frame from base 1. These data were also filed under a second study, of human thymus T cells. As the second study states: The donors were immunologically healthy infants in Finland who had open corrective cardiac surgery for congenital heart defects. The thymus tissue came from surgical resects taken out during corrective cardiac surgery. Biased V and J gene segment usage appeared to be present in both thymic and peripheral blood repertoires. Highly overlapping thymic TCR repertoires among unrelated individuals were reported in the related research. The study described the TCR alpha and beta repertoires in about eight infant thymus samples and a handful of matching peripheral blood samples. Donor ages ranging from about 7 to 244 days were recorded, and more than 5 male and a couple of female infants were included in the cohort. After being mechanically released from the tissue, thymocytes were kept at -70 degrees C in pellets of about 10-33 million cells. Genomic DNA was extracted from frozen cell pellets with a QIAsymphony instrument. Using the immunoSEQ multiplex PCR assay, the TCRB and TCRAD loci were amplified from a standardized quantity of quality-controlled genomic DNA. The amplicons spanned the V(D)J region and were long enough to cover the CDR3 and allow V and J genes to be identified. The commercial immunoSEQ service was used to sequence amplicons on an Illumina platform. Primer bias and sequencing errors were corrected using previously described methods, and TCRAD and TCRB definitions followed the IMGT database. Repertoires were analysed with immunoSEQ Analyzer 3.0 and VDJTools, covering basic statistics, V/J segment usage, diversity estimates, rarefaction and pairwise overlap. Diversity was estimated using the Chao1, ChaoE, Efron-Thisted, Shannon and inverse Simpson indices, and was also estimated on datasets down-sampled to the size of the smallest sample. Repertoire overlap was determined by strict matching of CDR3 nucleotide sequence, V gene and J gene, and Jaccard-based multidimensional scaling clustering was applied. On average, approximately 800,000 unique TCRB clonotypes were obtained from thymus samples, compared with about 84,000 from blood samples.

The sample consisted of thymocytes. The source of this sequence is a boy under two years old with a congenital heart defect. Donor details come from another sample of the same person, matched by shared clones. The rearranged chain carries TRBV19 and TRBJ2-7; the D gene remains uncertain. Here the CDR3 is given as CASSIDSSYSYEQYF. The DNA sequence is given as TGTGCCAGTAGTATAGATTCCTCCTACTCCTACGAGCAGTACTTC. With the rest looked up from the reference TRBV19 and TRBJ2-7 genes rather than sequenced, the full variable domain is DGGITQSPKYLFRKEGQNVTLSCEQNLNHDAMYWYRQDPGQGLRLIYYSQIVNDFQKGDIAEGYSVSREKKESFPLTVTSAQKNPTAFYLCASSIDSSYSYEQYFGPGTRLTVT.